This T cell receptor (beta chain) was obtained from a study of post-analysis software for immune sequencing data. Study context: Relapsing-remitting, secondary progressive and progressive-relapsing forms made up the multiple sclerosis disease courses.

Study results and limitations: A handful of TRBV segments, including TRBV5-6, TRBV5-1 and TRBV20-1, were more frequent in patients than controls. People with multiple sclerosis had a significantly lower normalized Chao1 diversity than controls did.

This clonotype appeared a few times. Its target is unknown. Tagging with unique molecular identifiers was a feature of the TCR beta cDNA libraries. TCRdb re-derived calls from the PCR reads in MiXCR, one entry per CDR3 protein. The table has about 200,000 distinct CDR3 sequences, 29% seen once; the top ten hold 3% to 3.5%. This CDR3 is built from 14 residues. Germline V gene sequence: CDR1 SGHRS, CDR2 YFSETQ. V was clipped by 6 bases and J by 0 bases, with 9 bases between them. V is TRBV5-1 and J is TRBJ2-2; possible D gene TRBD1, 6 bases. The clonotype was recovered from a girl aged 2-17 years with multiple sclerosis. The specimen sequenced was blood. The DNA of the CDR3 is TGCGCCAGCACGCAGGGGCCGAACACCGGGGAGCTGTTTTTT. Amino acid sequence: CASTQGPNTGELFF.